This TCR beta chain originates from a study of identifying expanded T cells in peripheral blood. Study-level points and caveats: Approximately 1.1 clones differed between technical replicates, versus about 15 and 19 over time. Across healthy donors, higher total template counts meant significantly greater roughly 2-week count variance.

Healthy donors had no documented immune events, such as infections, while sampled. Note on this clone: Its antigen is currently unknown.

This table comes from immunoSEQ multiplex PCR, and its TCRdb copy is limited to in-frame clones, with some not included. There are around 120,000 clones in the sample; around 89% occur only once, and roughly 15% lies in the top ten. Sample: blood. This TCR came from a person aged 18-70 years in good health.

The CDR3, as DNA: TGTGCCAGCAGTGTGACAGGAGGCTACACCTTC. Translating it yields CASSVTGGYTF. The gene calls are TRBV25-1 and TRBJ1-2, with a weak D call TRBD1 (6 bases). This CDR3 has 11 amino acids. Between the trimmed V and J ends, which lost 4 bases and 8 bases, there was a span of 8 bases. Germline CDR1 reads MGHDK; CDR2 reads SYGVNS.